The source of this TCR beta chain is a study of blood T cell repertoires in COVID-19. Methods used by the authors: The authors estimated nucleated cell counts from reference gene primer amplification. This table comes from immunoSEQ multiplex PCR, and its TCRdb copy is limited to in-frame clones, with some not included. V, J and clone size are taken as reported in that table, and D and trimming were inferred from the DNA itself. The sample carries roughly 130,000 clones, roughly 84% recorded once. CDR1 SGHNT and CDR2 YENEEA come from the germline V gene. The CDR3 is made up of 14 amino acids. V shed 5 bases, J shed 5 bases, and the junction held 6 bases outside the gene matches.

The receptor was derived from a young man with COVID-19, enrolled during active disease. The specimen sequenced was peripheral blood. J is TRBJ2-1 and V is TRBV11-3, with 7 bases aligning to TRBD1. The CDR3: CASSTRTGNNEQFF. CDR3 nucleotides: TGTGCCAGCAGCACGCGGACAGGCAACAATGAGCAGTTCTTC.